This T cell receptor (beta chain) derives from a study of T cell responses to AZD1222 COVID-19 vaccine. Regarding the study as a whole: It was only after the peak T cell response that any repertoires were sampled. Clonal diversity was possibly underestimated, and the donors were mostly white British, with more females. Spike was spanned by vaccine-associated CD4 TCRs, which were dominant at 160-218 and 743-854.

Profiled with immunoSEQ multiplex PCR; TCRdb holds only in-frame clones, not every one. There are about 120,000 clones in the sample; about 89% occur only once, and roughly 4.5% lies in the top ten. In the case of this clone: Its antigen is unidentified.

The source material was peripheral blood, sampled on day 0 of AZD1222 vaccination. This TCR came from an adult in good health.

In DNA form, the CDR3 reads TGTGCCAGCAGCCCGAACAGGGACCGGAATGAGCAGTTCTTC. As protein: CASSPNRDRNEQFF. The chain uses TRBV11-2 and TRBJ2-1; D may be TRBD1 (6 bases). CDR3 length: 14 amino acids. Per germline, CDR1 SGHAT and CDR2 FQNNGV. The V gene lost 5 bases and the J gene lost 7 bases, with 15 bases spanning the gap.